The rows below give T cell receptor beta chains drawn from one sample of a study of identical twins. TCRdb reprocessed the 5' RACE reads with MiXCR, giving one entry per CDR3 protein. Here the sample spans approximately 490,000 distinct CDR3 sequences, about a fifth being singletons. These records were also assigned to another study, of yellow fever vaccine responses in identical twins.

The sample comprised CD4+ T cells sorted from blood. All receptors come from a woman between 18 and 29 years old in good health. Both conserved end residues are part of each CDR3. The D gene is left open where the match is weak. Clone sizes are given selectively: once, few, many, or a class where the clone is expanded.

>TRBJ2-1|-|TRBD2|TRBV20-1
CSARAPSGGYNEQFF
TGCAGTGCTAGAGCTCCTAGCGGGGGTTACAATGAGCAGTTCTTC
>TRBJ2-2|few|-|TRBV28
CASSLPLPGELFF
TGTGCCAGCAGTTTACCGCTTCCCGGGGAGCTGTTTTTT
>TRBJ1-1|few|-|TRBV7-8
CASSLVGWQGGTEAFF
TGTGCCAGCAGCTTAGTTGGTTGGCAGGGTGGGACTGAAGCTTTCTTT
>TRBJ2-7|few|-|TRBV9
CASSVEGAYEQYF
TGTGCCAGCAGCGTTGAGGGGGCCTACGAGCAGTACTTC
>TRBJ2-7|-|TRBD2|TRBV28
CASRAGGKRNEQYF
TGTGCCAGCAGGGCCGGGGGGAAACGCAACGAGCAGTACTTC
>TRBJ2-1|few|TRBD2|TRBV4-1
CASRKAGGPDEQFF
TGCGCCAGCAGGAAAGCGGGAGGGCCAGATGAGCAGTTCTTC
>TRBJ2-2|few|-|TRBV6-2/TRBV6-3
CASRNPNTGELFF
TGTGCCAGCAGGAACCCGAACACCGGGGAGCTGTTTTTT
>TRBJ2-7|few|-|TRBV18
CASSRNDGGGTFTYEQYF
TGTGCCAGCTCACGAAATGATGGAGGGGGGACCTTCACGTACGAGCAGTACTTC
>TRBJ2-2|few|TRBD1|TRBV12-3/TRBV12-4
CASRTTGGRANTGELFF
TGTGCCAGCAGAACGACAGGGGGAAGGGCGAACACCGGGGAGCTGTTTTTT
>TRBJ2-1|-|-|TRBV4-1
CASSQTPGSSYNEQFF
TGCGCCAGCAGCCAAACCCCAGGAAGCTCCTACAATGAGCAGTTCTTC
>TRBJ1-2|-|TRBD1|TRBV18
CASSPPSTGLGYTF
TGTGCCAGCTCACCTCCATCGACAGGGCTCGGCTACACCTTC
>TRBJ2-1|-|-|TRBV10-3
CAISESRERNEQFF
TGTGCCATCAGTGAGTCGAGGGAAAGGAATGAGCAGTTCTTC
>TRBJ2-6|many|-|TRBV12-3/TRBV12-4
CASSTGISGANVLTF
TGTGCCAGCAGTACAGGGATATCCGGGGCCAACGTCCTGACTTTC
>TRBJ2-7|-|-|TRBV20-1
CSASQDGFTYEQYF
TGCAGTGCTAGCCAGGACGGGTTTACCTACGAGCAGTACTTC
>TRBJ1-5|few|-|TRBV6-1
CASSGGTPDQPQHF
TGTGCCAGCAGTGGCGGGACCCCAGATCAGCCCCAGCATTTT
>TRBJ2-7|-|TRBD2|TRBV11-2
CASSSTSGRTNEQYF
TGTGCCAGCAGCTCGACTAGCGGGAGGACGAACGAGCAGTACTTC
>TRBJ1-1|many|-|TRBV20-1
CSATTSLDVQF
TGCAGTGCCACGACGAGCCTGGACGTCCAATTT
>TRBJ1-2|-|-|TRBV5-6
CASSLGGFTNYGYTF
TGTGCCAGCAGCTTGGGTGGATTTACTAACTATGGCTACACCTTC
>TRBJ2-2|few|-|TRBV3-1
CASSQQQKTGELFF
TGTGCCAGCAGCCAACAACAAAAAACCGGGGAGCTGTTTTTT
>TRBJ2-7|few|-|TRBV24-1
CATSDEAVVEQYF
TGTGCCACCAGTGACGAGGCGGTCGTCGAGCAGTACTTC
>TRBJ1-1|few|TRBD1|TRBV7-9
CASSLSRGSNTEAFF
TGTGCCAGCAGCTTAAGCAGGGGGTCGAACACTGAAGCTTTCTTT
>TRBJ2-7|-|-|TRBV2
CASSASHSTYEQYF
TGTGCCAGCAGTGCAAGTCACAGCACCTACGAGCAGTACTTC
>TRBJ2-1|few|TRBD2|TRBV7-3
CASSLTSGGHNEQFF
TGTGCCAGCAGCTTAACGTCGGGAGGCCACAATGAGCAGTTCTTC
>TRBJ1-1|few|-|TRBV5-1
CASSAYMNTEAFF
TGCGCCAGCAGCGCTTACATGAACACTGAAGCTTTCTTT
>TRBJ2-6|-|-|TRBV21-1
CASSGQGAPKGANVLTF
TGTGCCAGCAGTGGACAGGGGGCGCCTAAAGGGGCCAACGTCCTGACTTTC
>TRBJ1-4|-|-|TRBV4-1
CASSQYPWGSDNEKLFF
TGCGCCAGCAGCCAATACCCGTGGGGGTCGGATAATGAAAAACTGTTTTTT
>TRBJ2-3|-|-|TRBV12-3/TRBV12-4
CASIQGTDTQYF
TGTGCCAGCATCCAGGGGACAGATACGCAGTATTTT
>TRBJ2-7|-|-|TRBV5-1
CASSLIAATAYEQYF
TGCGCCAGCAGCTTGATAGCGGCTACAGCCTACGAGCAGTACTTC
>TRBJ1-1|few|-|TRBV20-1
CSARDLGRTDTEAFF
TGCAGTGCTAGAGATTTGGGCAGGACGGACACTGAAGCTTTCTTT
>TRBJ2-3|-|-|TRBV5-1
CASSLEQGTQYF
TGCGCCAGCAGCTTGGAGCAGGGGACGCAGTATTTT
>TRBJ2-1|-|TRBD2|TRBV7-6
CASSLVLSGSSYNEQFF
TGTGCCAGCAGCTTAGTCCTAAGCGGGAGCTCCTACAATGAGCAGTTCTTC
>TRBJ2-7|few|-|TRBV12-3/TRBV12-4
CASSLVPLGRGIYEQYF
TGTGCCAGCAGTTTAGTCCCCCTTGGGCGGGGCATCTACGAGCAGTACTTC
>TRBJ2-2|-|TRBD2|TRBV2
CASRARTSGGNTGELFF
TGTGCCAGCAGGGCCCGGACTAGCGGGGGGAACACCGGGGAGCTGTTTTTT
>TRBJ2-2|many|-|TRBV5-6
CASSPDRGLTGELFF
TGTGCCAGCAGCCCAGACCGGGGGCTCACCGGGGAGCTGTTTTTT
>TRBJ2-7|-|-|TRBV5-1
CASSLDPDYEQYF
TGCGCCAGCAGCTTGGACCCCGACTACGAGCAGTACTTC
>TRBJ2-1|-|TRBD2|TRBV29-1
CSVLPLAGGYNEQFF
TGCAGCGTTCTCCCTCTAGCGGGGGGGTACAATGAGCAGTTCTTC
>TRBJ2-2|-|TRBD2|TRBV14
CASSPRLAENTGELFF
TGTGCCAGCAGCCCCAGACTAGCGGAGAACACCGGGGAGCTGTTTTTT
>TRBJ1-1|few|-|TRBV24-1
CATSDRRGALNGDTEAFF
TGTGCCACCAGTGATCGAAGGGGGGCGCTGAACGGCGACACTGAAGCTTTCTTT
>TRBJ2-1|-|TRBD2|TRBV10-3
CAITGGVSDEQFF
TGTGCCATCACGGGGGGGGTCAGCGATGAGCAGTTCTTC
>TRBJ2-3|-|TRBD2|TRBV19
CASRIAGTSGRAGDTQYF
TGTGCCAGTAGAATCGCCGGGACTAGCGGGAGGGCTGGAGATACGCAGTATTTT
>TRBJ1-1|few|TRBD1|TRBV24-1
CATTNSRQGGTEAFF
TGTGCCACGACAAACAGCCGACAGGGAGGGACTGAAGCTTTCTTT
>TRBJ2-1|-|-|TRBV4-1
CASSQVADSYNEQFF
TGCGCCAGCAGCCAAGTTGCGGATTCCTACAATGAGCAGTTCTTC
>TRBJ2-2|-|-|TRBV4-2
CASSQDRGILLGELFF
TGTGCCAGCAGCCAAGATCGGGGGATATTACTCGGGGAGCTGTTTTTT
>TRBJ2-5|few|TRBD2|TRBV5-1
CASSFNPPLTSGKYQETQYF
TGCGCCAGCAGCTTTAACCCCCCCCTGACTAGCGGGAAGTACCAAGAGACCCAGTACTTC
>TRBJ2-5|-|-|TRBV5-1
CASSHAGTQETQYF
TGCGCCAGCAGCCATGCCGGGACCCAAGAGACCCAGTACTTC
>TRBJ2-3|-|-|TRBV6-1
CASSERRQVTDTQYF
TGTGCCAGCAGTGAACGACGACAGGTCACAGATACGCAGTATTTT
>TRBJ2-1|few|TRBD2|TRBV4-1
CASSQDLSLAAGGHNEQFF
TGCGCCAGCAGCCAAGATCTTTCCCTGGCAGCGGGAGGTCACAATGAGCAGTTCTTC
>TRBJ2-1|few|TRBD2|TRBV20-1
CSARAGVAGVSYNEQFF
TGCAGTGCTAGAGCGGGAGTAGCGGGAGTGTCCTACAATGAGCAGTTCTTC
>TRBJ2-1|-|-|TRBV5-6
CASSYVGTPGFGEQFF
TGTGCCAGCAGCTACGTCGGGACTCCGGGGTTTGGTGAGCAGTTCTTC
>TRBJ1-1|-|-|TRBV7-9
CASSRIGANTEAFF
TGTGCCAGCAGCCGAATAGGGGCGAACACTGAAGCTTTCTTT
>TRBJ2-2|-|TRBD2|TRBV29-1
CSVAGGGTGELFF
TGCAGCGTTGCGGGCGGGGGCACCGGGGAGCTGTTTTTT
>TRBJ1-3|-|-|TRBV29-1
CSVEGQGGNTIYF
TGCAGCGTTGAAGGGCAGGGGGGAAACACCATATATTTT
>TRBJ2-7|-|TRBD2|TRBV4-1
CASSPPLAGTPAQYF
TGCGCCAGCAGCCCCCCGCTAGCGGGGACGCCAGCGCAGTACTTC